These 27 T cell receptor beta chains share one sample of origin, sequenced in a study of blood T cell repertoires in COVID-19. TCRdb's copy holds only in-frame clones and misses some; the assay was immunoSEQ multiplex PCR. The table has about 180,000 clones, roughly 85% seen once. Sequencing used peripheral blood. The receptor source for this set is a woman aged 45-65 years with COVID-19, enrolled during active disease.

J is TRBJ2-5 and V is TRBV19; 9 nucleotides align to TRBD1. Germline V gene data show CDR1 as LNHDA and CDR2 as SQIVND (reference sequence). This CDR3 has 13 amino acids. J gave up 3 bases and V 8 bases, and 4 bases lay outside the gene matches. CDR3 bases: TGTGCCAGTGGGACAGGGAATGAAGAGACCCAGTACTTC. This codes for CASGTGNEETQYF.

The chain carries TRBV7-3 and TRBJ2-3, with a tentative D call TRBD2 (6 bases). This CDR3 comprises 14 residues. Germline-derived CDR1 and CDR2 are SGHTA and FQGTGA. V was cut by 2 bases and J by 3 bases, with 9 bases left in between. CDR3 sequence reads: CASSLDRGTDTQYF. CDR3 nucleotides: TGTGCCAGCAGCTTAGACCGGGGGACAGATACGCAGTATTTT.

The CDR3 spells CASSQDGGGATGELFF. Here the CDR3 DNA reads TGTGCCAGCAGCCAAGATGGCGGGGGGGCGACCGGGGAGCTGTTTTTT. The chain joins TRBV4-2 to TRBJ2-2; 9 positions match TRBD2. After removal of 0 bases from V and 5 bases from J, the junction contained 4 bases not matched to a gene. Germline CDR1 and CDR2: LGHNA and YNFKEQ. This CDR3 has 16 amino acids.

V is TRBV29-1 and J is TRBJ2-3, with a possible D match to TRBD1 (7 bases). Trimming stripped 2 bases from V and 2 bases from J, with 14 bases between. Germline lookup yields CDR1 SQVTM and CDR2 ANQGSEA. This CDR3 is built from 15 residues. Here the CDR3 reads CSVERQGGDTDTQYF. CDR3 nucleotides: TGCAGCGTTGAACGACAGGGAGGCGACACAGATACGCAGTATTTT.

The genes are TRBV29-1 and TRBJ2-2; no definite D call. Trimming took 3 bases from V and 4 from J, leaving 12 bases between them. This CDR3 region has 14 residues. From germline, CDR1 is SQVTM and CDR2 ANQGSEA. The CDR3 region has the DNA TGCAGCGTTGAGGAGTCCTTTGGCACCGGGGAGCTGTTTTTT. Encoded protein: CSVEESFGTGELFF.

The V gene is TRBV4-3, the J gene TRBJ2-3; the D is unclear. The CDR3 extends over 14 amino acids. CDR1 and CDR2 (germline): LGHNA, YSLEER. The V and J ends lost 4 bases and 2 bases respectively, with 10 bases between them. CDR3: CASSLGLSTDTQYF. DNA for the CDR3: TGCGCCAGCAGCCTTGGGCTATCCACAGATACGCAGTATTTT.

On this clone: In the same sample, other DNA sequences code for this CDR3. The chain is built from TRBV10-3 and TRBJ1-2; TRBD1 matches at 9 bases. There are 14 residues in the CDR3. Germline CDR1 is ENHRY and CDR2 is SYGVKD. Trimming cost V 0 bases and J 4 bases; bases outside gene matches: 0. The CDR3 nucleotides read TGTGCCATCAGTGAGTCGGACAGGGGCTATGGCTACACCTTC. It is translated as CAISESDRGYGYTF.

This clone was seen only a few times. The chain has TRBV12-3 or TRBV12-4 and TRBJ1-2; 7 bases are shared with TRBD1. CDR3 length: 13 residues. V lost 8 bases, J lost 1 base, and 4 bases stayed unmatched. CDR3 sequence (DNA): TGTGCCAGCCGGACAGGCGGTAACTATGGCTACACCTTC. It codes for CASRTGGNYGYTF.

The rearrangement links TRBV11-2 to TRBJ1-3; unclear D gene. This CDR3 spans 13 amino acids. CDR1 SGHAT and CDR2 FQNNGV come from the germline V gene. V gave up 1 base and J gave up 4 bases, with 5 bases separating them. The CDR3, as DNA: TGTGCCAGCAGCTTAGTGGAGGGAAACACCATATATTTT. Its protein product is CASSLVEGNTIYF.

The CDR3 nucleotides are TGTGCCATCACCGGGGGGGGAATCTATGGCTACACCTTC. It translates to CAITGGGIYGYTF. The J gene is TRBJ1-2, the V gene TRBV10-3, with D maybe TRBD1 (5 bases). Trimming took off 7 bases at V and 4 bases at J, with 13 bases between the two ends. The length of the CDR3 is 13 residues. The germline CDR1 and CDR2 sequences are ENHRY and SYGVKD.

This rearrangement joins TRBV2 to TRBJ2-5, with TRBD2 matching over 15 bases. The trim removed 5 bases at V and 1 base at J, leaving 5 bases unmatched. CDR1 is SNHLY and CDR2 is FYNNEI in the germline V gene. The length of the CDR3 is 17 residues. Here the CDR3 DNA reads TGTGCCAGCAGTAAAGGACTAGCGGGGGGGCCCCAAGAGACCCAGTACTTC. Its protein is CASSKGLAGGPQETQYF.

The chain uses TRBV6-1 and TRBJ2-2, with D perhaps matching TRBD1 (5 bases). V lost 2 bases and J lost 4, with 17 bases in between. The CDR3 sequence is 17 residues long. Germline CDR1 MNHNS, CDR2 SASEGT. The CDR3 is CASSERGAILATGELFF. The CDR3 DNA reads as TGTGCCAGCAGTGAACGTGGGGCCATATTAGCCACCGGGGAGCTGTTTTTT.

This clone was detected once. The chain links TRBV5-1 to TRBJ1-2; 10 bases are a match to TRBD1. The germline gives CDR1 SGHRS, CDR2 YFSETQ. The V gene end was trimmed by 4 bases and the J gene end by 1 base; junction bases not matched to a gene: 4. This CDR3 is 15 amino acids long. The CDR3 sequence is CASSRTGGNNYGYTF. In nucleotides, the CDR3 is TGCGCCAGCAGCCGGACAGGGGGAAATAACTATGGCTACACCTTC.

The V gene is TRBV30, the J gene TRBJ1-2, with D possibly TRBD1 on 6 matching bases. Trimming shortened V by 4 bases and J by 0 bases, and 9 bases separated the two germline ends. Germline lookup yields CDR1 GTSNPN and CDR2 SVGIG (reference sequence). This CDR3 is built from 13 residues. This CDR3 reads CAWMGQPNYGYTF. The CDR3 DNA follows: TGTGCCTGGATGGGACAACCTAACTATGGCTACACCTTC.

J is TRBJ1-6 and V is TRBV5-6; 10 bases agree with TRBD1. Trimming at V came to 4 bases and at J to 10 bases, leaving 8 bases not matched to a gene. The germline V gene has CDR1 SGHDT and CDR2 YYEEEE. The CDR3 spans 15 residues. As DNA, the CDR3 is TGTGCCAGCAGCCCCGGGACAGGGGTTAGGTCACCCCTCCACTTT. It yields the protein CASSPGTGVRSPLHF.

The chain links TRBV29-1 to TRBJ1-1; no clear D gene. The CDR3 is 13 amino acids. V lost 7 bases, J lost 0 bases, and 12 bases lay in between. The germline V gene encodes CDR1 SQVTM and CDR2 ANQGSEA. In DNA, the CDR3 is TGCAGCGGGGAGCGGCATTTGAACACTGAAGCTTTCTTT. This translates into CSGERHLNTEAFF.

This clone has only one observation. The V gene is TRBV30, the J gene TRBJ2-7; D may be TRBD2 (6 bases). Trimming shortened V by 0 bases and J by 5 bases, and 11 bases separated the two germline ends. This CDR3 has 13 residues. Germline assignment: CDR1 GTSNPN and CDR2 SVGIG (reference sequence). The CDR3 nucleotides are TGTGCCTGGAGTGTTGGGGGGACCCACGAGCAGTACTTC. Its translation is CAWSVGGTHEQYF.

The chain carries TRBV5-1 and TRBJ1-1; 8 bases map to TRBD1. Germline V gene sequence: CDR1 SGHRS, CDR2 YFSETQ. CDR3 length equals 15 residues. V shed 0 bases and J 5 bases; nucleotides not matched to a gene: 6. The DNA of the CDR3 is TGCGCCAGCAGCTTGGTGACAGGGGCAGGGACTGAAGCTTTCTTT. It encodes CASSLVTGAGTEAFF.

This clone was detected ten times or more. The rearrangement uses TRBV27 and TRBJ2-3; the match to TRBD2 covers 8 bases. The junction had 2 bases not matched to a gene; V was cut back by 0 bases and J by 3 bases. The V gene's germline CDR1 is MNHEY and CDR2 SMNVEV (reference sequence). The CDR3 is 15 residues long. As DNA, the CDR3 is TGTGCCAGCAGTTTATCTCCGGGGGGGACAGATACGCAGTATTTT. This translates into CASSLSPGGTDTQYF.

This clone was detected once. The chain has TRBV19 and TRBJ2-3; 11 bases align to TRBD2. The CDR3 extends over 17 amino acids. CDR1 LNHDA and CDR2 SQIVND come from the germline V gene (reference sequence). J was trimmed by 2 bases and V by 1 base; bases with no gene match: 5. Here the CDR3 DNA reads TGTGCCAGTAGTATAGCTGGTAGCGGGGGGGCCACAGATACGCAGTATTTT. Translation: CASSIAGSGGATDTQYF.

The chain links TRBV10-1 to TRBJ2-1, with D possibly TRBD1 on 6 matching bases. The germline CDR1 and CDR2 sequences are WNHNN and SYGVQD (reference sequence). This CDR3 region has 15 residues. Trimming stripped 6 bases from V and 1 base from J, with 13 bases between. The CDR3 DNA sequence: TGCGCCAGCAGCGACAGGAGAGGGTCCTACAATGAGCAGTTCTTC. Its translation is CASSDRRGSYNEQFF.

The chain has TRBV18 and TRBJ1-6; 7 bases are a match to TRBD1. The CDR3 totals 14 residues. V was clipped by 0 bases and J by 9 bases; unmatched bases: 2. Germline CDR1 and CDR2: KGHSH and LQKENI. The CDR3 DNA follows: TGTGCCAGCTCACCACCAGACAGGGTTTCACCCCTCCACTTT. It is translated as CASSPPDRVSPLHF.

The V call is TRBV27, the J call TRBJ2-3, with 8 bases aligning to TRBD2. There are 12 residues in the CDR3. Unmatched junction bases numbered 2, after V lost 8 bases and J lost 4 bases. CDR1 MNHEY and CDR2 SMNVEV come from the germline V gene (reference sequence). The CDR3 DNA sequence: TGTGCCAGCGGACTAGCAGCAGATACGCAGTATTTT. Encoded protein: CASGLAADTQYF.

This clone was counted a single time. The chain is built from TRBV3-1 (or the pseudogene TRBV3-2) and TRBJ1-1, with D hard to call. This CDR3 has 13 amino acids. V lost 0 bases and J 6 bases, leaving 8 bases between the germline ends. The V gene's germline CDR1 is LGHDT and CDR2 YNNKEL (reference sequence). The CDR3 here is CASSQDLSSEAFF. CDR3 DNA: TGTGCCAGCAGCCAAGACCTTTCGTCTGAAGCTTTCTTT.

This chain links TRBV6-6 with TRBJ1-5; D ambiguous. The germline CDR1 and CDR2 sequences are MNHNY and SVGAGI (reference sequence). This CDR3 is built from 13 residues. V shed 5 bases and J shed 5 bases, with 10 bases lying between them. CDR3 protein: CASSPDTYQPQHF. The CDR3 DNA reads as TGTGCCAGCAGTCCTGACACCTATCAGCCCCAGCATTTT.

CDR3 in amino acids: CASSPLTSGGLNIQYF. The CDR3 DNA reads TGTGCCAGCAGTCCGCTGACTAGCGGGGGTTTGAACATTCAGTACTTC. The V gene is TRBV28, the J gene TRBJ2-4; 12 nucleotides agree with TRBD2. The ends lost 5 bases at V and 7 bases at J; junction bases unmatched: 9. This CDR3 is built from 16 residues. The germline gives CDR1 MDHEN, CDR2 SYDVKM.

This sequence joins TRBV18 and TRBJ1-4; D is perhaps TRBD1 (5 bases). The CDR3 is 17 amino acids. Germline V gene lookup returns CDR1 KGHSH and CDR2 LQKENI. V was pared by 4 bases and J by 0 bases, with 15 bases between. In nucleotides, the CDR3 is TGTGCCAGCTCACTCCTGCAGGGCTTGGCAACTAATGAAAAACTGTTTTTT. Translating it yields CASSLLQGLATNEKLFF.